This T cell receptor (beta chain) was captured in a study of CD8+ T cells in alopecia areata. V was pared by 6 bases and J by 4 bases, with 9 bases between. The CDR3 consists of 12 residues. Looked up from germline, CDR1 is SNHLY and CDR2 is FYNNEI. This clone qualifies as large. The target antigen is unknown. At the DNA level, this CDR3 is encoded by other sequences in the same sample as well. In each case, RNA was isolated and then reverse transcribed into cDNA as the sequencing template. Profiling relied on immunoSEQ multiplex PCR, and the TCRdb table lists in-frame clones only, not all of them. Of 20,000 or so clones listed, 60% to 80% are singletons. Alopecia areata patients had lesional scalp punch biopsies and peripheral blood taken from them. Study results and caveats: Unlike in mice, where it was clearer, TCR sharing across patients was less clear, possibly HLA-related. Scalp samples also yield sequences from resident alphabeta T cells of normal skin. Alopecia totalis/universalis scalp especially showed more expanded CD8+ clones than normal scalp.

The sequencing here drew on skin, taken at week 0. The gene calls are TRBV2 and TRBJ1-1; the D is unclear. This clonotype was sampled from a human donor with alopecia areata. The CDR3 here is CASRWEGTEAFF. CDR3 coding DNA: TGTGCCAGCAGGTGGGAGGGCACTGAAGCTTTCTTT.